This TCR beta chain emerged from a study of OX40 agonist ivuxolimab in advanced cancers. Broadly, across the study: Ivuxolimab was a fully human IgG2 agonistic monoclonal antibody targeting the costimulatory receptor OX40 (CD134). Partial responses occurred in three dose-escalation patients, of whom one had hepatocellular carcinoma and two had cutaneous melanoma. Of the roughly 50 dose-escalation patients, hepatocellular carcinoma was present in approximately 20, melanoma in around 15, renal cell carcinoma in 9 and head and neck cancer in 9. The paper reports the monotherapy dose-escalation portion (N of about 50 patients) of the phase I ivuxolimab trial. Intravenous ivuxolimab was administered to patients every 2 weeks at six dose levels: 0.01, 0.1, 0.3, 1.5, 3 and 10 mg/kg. Prior anti-PD-1, anti-PD-L1 or anti-CTLA-4 therapy was permitted, and about 40% of dose-escalation patients had received checkpoint inhibitors. In the dose-escalation cohort, more than 75% of patients were male, and the mean age was approximately 60 years, with a range of about 20 to 79. Peripheral TCRbeta sequencing aimed to test whether ivuxolimab altered TCR sequence diversity and caused clonal T-cell expansion.

General study outcomes and caveats: In the 0.1-3.0 mg/kg groups, partial responders had among the lowest normalized peripheral clonal expansion, particularly in CD8+ T cells. At doses of 0.1 to 3.0 mg/kg, clonal expansion of both CD4+ and CD8+ T cells in blood was seen between baseline and week 6. Antigen specificity was not determined for the clonally expanded peripheral T cells. After ivuxolimab, more expanded clones were found on average in CD8+ T cells than in CD4+ T cells. Low levels of normalized T-cell clonal expansion were also seen in some patients who did not respond.

Patients with a history of autoimmune disease or receiving systemic immunosuppression were excluded from the trial. In every dose cohort, peripheral blood was drawn for TCR sequencing at baseline, cycle 4 day 1, and cycle 7 day 1. The samples were taken from a phase I, first-in-human, multicenter, open-label dose-escalation trial of ivuxolimab. Adults with locally advanced or metastatic melanoma, renal cell carcinoma, hepatocellular carcinoma or head and neck squamous cell carcinoma were enrolled in the trial. Before TCR sequencing, CD4+ and CD8+ T cells were separately sorted from peripheral blood. There are 11 amino acids in the CDR3, from cysteine to phenylalanine inclusive. This entry keeps only the CDR3 DNA: 33 bases, framed from base 1. Cut back by 3 bases and 10 bases, the V and J ends lie 12 bases apart. Based on the germline V gene (reference sequence), the CDR1 and CDR2 sequences are DFQATT and SNEGSKA.

To sequence the TCRbeta CDR3 region, genomic DNA was isolated from the sorted cells. TCRbeta CDR3 regions were sequenced using the immunoSEQ Assay. TCRdb's version of the immuneACCESS table is confined to in-frame rearrangements and falls short of the full clone set. An unresolved V gene accounts for under half of the shortfall where checked; the remainder is of unknown origin. This sample comprises about 100,000 clones, 70% to 90% of them detected only once. Clones ranked in the top ten supply about 0.15% of the sample. Comment on this clone: Its recognized antigen is unknown. Base qualities are missing; no much larger clone stands one base away.

This receptor was obtained from an adult with an advanced solid tumor such as melanoma, head and neck, liver or kidney cancer. The chain uses TRBV20-1 and TRBJ1-1; no D gene can be assigned with confidence. The specimen comprised CD4+ or CD8+ T cells sorted from blood, sampled in a trial of the OX40 agonist ivuxolimab. The bases read TGCAGTGCTAGTCGTGCGGAGGCAGCTTTCTTT. Translated, this gives CSASRAEAAFF.